The clone carrying this TCR beta chain was counted only a few times. The target antigen is unknown. This record comes from a study of human T cells and chemical hapten exposure. From germline, CDR1 is SGHTA and CDR2 FQGNSA. The CDR3 has 13 amino acids. V dropped 1 base and J dropped 5 bases, with 8 bases sitting between them. Unseparated into fractions, whole blood served as the source from which total RNA was extracted. TCRdb processed the 5' RACE reads anew with MiXCR; each CDR3 protein has one entry. Of tens of thousands of distinct CDR3 sequences listed, roughly 7.7% were seen once; the top ten hold 2% to 2.5%. General study points: DPC sensitization produced no change in TCRs with frequency above 1 in 1000.

The rearrangement links TRBV7-2 to TRBJ1-1; the D is unclear. The clonotype was recovered from a male donor in good health. CDR3 amino acids: CASSLDLGTEAFF. CDR3 DNA: TGTGCCAGCAGCTTAGATCTGGGTACTGAAGCTTTCTTT.